Listed below are T cell receptor beta chains from one sample, sequenced in a study of CD8 T cells in ankylosing spondylitis. Each CDR3 protein is one row after TCRdb ran MiXCR on the 5' RACE reads. The sample yields 180,000 or so distinct CDR3 sequences, 11% seen once. Sequencing used blood, either unsorted or a sorted T cell fraction (not recorded which). The receptor source for this set is a male donor with ankylosing spondylitis or in good health (not recorded which). CDR3s include the opening cysteine and the closing phenylalanine or tryptophan. A D gene is named only where the DNA matches it firmly. Only some rows state a clone size, as once, few, many or a class for expanded clones.

j_gene,abundance,v_gene,d_gene,CDR3nt,CDR3aa
TRBJ1-3,many,TRBV3-1,.,TGTGCCAGCAGCCCGCAGTTATCTGGAAACACCATATATTTT,CASSPQLSGNTIYF
TRBJ1-2,.,TRBV27,.,TGTGCCAGCAGCTTTACAGGGTTTGGTGGCTACACCTTC,CASSFTGFGGYTF
TRBJ2-7,many,TRBV28,.,TGTGCCAGCAGTTTAGCCGTCTTAAGAGAGCAGTACTTC,CASSLAVLREQYF
TRBJ2-1,many,TRBV12-3/TRBV12-4,.,TGTGCCAGCACCCCGGCGGTAGGGCCCTTTACCTACAATGAGCAGTTCTTC,CASTPAVGPFTYNEQFF
TRBJ2-7,once,TRBV20-1,TRBD1,TGCAGTGCTTCCCCCTTGACAGGGAGCCACGAGCAGTACTTC,CSASPLTGSHEQYF
TRBJ2-1,few,TRBV11-2,TRBD2,TGTGCCAGCAGCTTAGGGGGGGGATCTTATTACAATGAGCAGTTCTTC,CASSLGGGSYYNEQFF
TRBJ1-6,many,TRBV15,.,TGTGCCACCAGCAGAGTTCCCTTAGGTGACGGCTATAATTCACCCCTCCACTTT,CATSRVPLGDGYNSPLHF
TRBJ1-1,many,TRBV5-1,.,TGCGCCAGCAGCTTGGGGAACCAAGGCACTGAAGCTTTCTTT,CASSLGNQGTEAFF
TRBJ1-2,many,TRBV20-1,.,TGCAGTGCTTCCGGACGGCTACTTAACTATGGCTACACCTTC,CSASGRLLNYGYTF
TRBJ2-1,.,TRBV7-9,TRBD2,TGTGCCAGCAGCTTAGTGGCTAGCGGGCCCTCCTACAATGAGCAGTTCTTC,CASSLVASGPSYNEQFF
TRBJ2-3,.,TRBV29-1,.,TGCAGCGTTCGACAGGGCACAGATACGCAGTATTTT,CSVRQGTDTQYF
TRBJ1-5,few,TRBV6-4,.,TGTGCCAGCAGTGCAAGTCTCGGGCAGCCCCAGCATTTT,CASSASLGQPQHF
TRBJ2-5,many,TRBV27,TRBD2,TGTGCCAGCAGTTCCTTGCGGGGGGGTGCCCAAGAGACCCAGTACTTC,CASSSLRGGAQETQYF
TRBJ2-6,.,TRBV11-3,TRBD2,TGTGCCAGCATCGGGAGGGGCGGGTTCCTCTCTGGGGCCAACGTCCTGACTTTC,CASIGRGGFLSGANVLTF
TRBJ1-1,many,TRBV28,.,TGTGCCAGCAGTGGACAGAAACGAGCTTTCTTT,CASSGQKRAFF
TRBJ2-1,many,TRBV6-2/TRBV6-3,.,TGTGCCAGTCAACGACGGAATGAGCAGTTCTTC,CASQRRNEQFF
TRBJ1-1,many,TRBV2,TRBD1,TGTGCCAGCCGGACAGGGTGGGATGAAGCTTTCTTT,CASRTGWDEAFF
TRBJ2-2,many,TRBV5-1,.,TGCGCCAGCAGCTTGACGGGACACGTGGCGGCCGGGGAGCTGTTTTTT,CASSLTGHVAAGELFF
TRBJ2-7,many,TRBV3-1,.,TGTGCCAGCAGCCCGTTGGGGGCCTACGAGCAGTACTTC,CASSPLGAYEQYF
TRBJ1-2,.,TRBV5-1,.,TGCGCCAGCAGCTTGGGGACAGAGAACTATGGCTACACCTTC,CASSLGTENYGYTF
TRBJ2-7,many,TRBV7-2,.,TGTGCCAGCAGCTTGCCTATACAAGGCTACGAGCAGTACTTC,CASSLPIQGYEQYF
TRBJ2-1,many,TRBV20-1,TRBD2,TGCAGTGCTAGCTCGGGGGGTATGGCTGACAATGAGCAGTTCTTC,CSASSGGMADNEQFF
TRBJ2-5,many,TRBV12-5,TRBD2,TGTGCTAGTGGTTTGGGGGAAGCGGGGCAAGAGACCCAGTACTTC,CASGLGEAGQETQYF
TRBJ2-5,.,TRBV20-1,.,TGCAGTGCTAGTATTATGCAGGGCGTGGAGACCCAGTACTTC,CSASIMQGVETQYF
TRBJ1-6,.,TRBV7-9,.,TGTGCCAGTGGGGCTGGCAGGGCGGGAAATTCACCCCTCCACTTT,CASGAGRAGNSPLHF
TRBJ2-3,few,TRBV11-2,.,TGTGCCAGCAGCTTAGATATGAGGGGGGATACGCAGTATTTT,CASSLDMRGDTQYF
TRBJ2-7,.,TRBV6-2/TRBV6-3,.,TGTGCCAGCAGTTACTCGGGAGGTAGGGGCGAGCAGTACTTC,CASSYSGGRGEQYF
TRBJ1-2,many,TRBV27,TRBD1,TGTGCCAGCAGTTCCCTAACAGGACCCGGGACAGTCTATGGCTACACCTTC,CASSSLTGPGTVYGYTF
TRBJ1-6,many,TRBV6-5,.,TGTGCCAGCAGTTACTCGATTTCGGCCCGTAGGTCCTCAAGACCCCTCCACTTT,CASSYSISARRSSRPLHF
TRBJ2-1,few,TRBV7-9,TRBD1,TGTGCCAGCAACCAACAGGGGTTCAATGAGCAGTTCTTC,CASNQQGFNEQFF
TRBJ2-3,few,TRBV11-2,.,TGTGCCAGCAGCTTGCAGGCTAGCGGCACAGATACGCAGTATTTT,CASSLQASGTDTQYF
TRBJ2-5,.,TRBV18,.,TGTGCCAGCTCACCAGATAGCGGGACCCAGTACTTC,CASSPDSGTQYF
TRBJ2-3,many,TRBV6-1,TRBD2,TGTGCCAGCATCTTGACTAGCGGGGGCACAGATACGCAGTATTTT,CASILTSGGTDTQYF
TRBJ2-5,many,TRBV12-3/TRBV12-4,TRBD2,TGTGCCAGCAGTTTAGGCGCACTAGCGGGCCAAGAGACCCAGTACTTC,CASSLGALAGQETQYF
TRBJ2-7,many,TRBV4-3,TRBD1,TGCGCCAGCAGCCAGGAAACCGCCGGGACAGGGGAGAGGGAGCAGTACTTC,CASSQETAGTGEREQYF
TRBJ2-3,.,TRBV11-2,TRBD2,TGTGCCAGCAGCTTCCCTAGCGGGGGGACCTATAGCACAGATACGCAGTATTTT,CASSFPSGGTYSTDTQYF
TRBJ2-3,many,TRBV5-1,TRBD2,TGCGCCAGCAGCAGACTAGCGGGAAACACAGATACGCAGTATTTT,CASSRLAGNTDTQYF
TRBJ2-3,many,TRBV20-1,TRBD2,TGCAGTGCTAGAGGGAGGACTAGCGAGCTAGATACGCAGTATTTT,CSARGRTSELDTQYF
TRBJ2-3,.,TRBV7-2,TRBD2,TGTGCCAGCAGCTCAGGGCGACTAGCGGGAGGCACAGATACGCAGTATTTT,CASSSGRLAGGTDTQYF